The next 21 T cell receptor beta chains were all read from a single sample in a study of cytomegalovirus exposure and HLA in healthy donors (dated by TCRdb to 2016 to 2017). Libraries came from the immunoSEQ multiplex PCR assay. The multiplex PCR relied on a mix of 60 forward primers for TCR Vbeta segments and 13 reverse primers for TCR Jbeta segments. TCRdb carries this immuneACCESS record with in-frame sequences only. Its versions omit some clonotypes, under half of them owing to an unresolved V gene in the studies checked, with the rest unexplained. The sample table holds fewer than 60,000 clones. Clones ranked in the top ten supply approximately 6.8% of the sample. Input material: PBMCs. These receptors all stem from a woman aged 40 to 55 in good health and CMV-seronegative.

Written as DNA, the CDR3 is TGTGCCAGTAGTATATCCGCGGTGATCGGGGAGCTGTTTTTT. Encoded protein: CASSISAVIGELFF. This chain joins TRBV19 and TRBJ2-2; D remains ambiguous. Germline V lookup: CDR1 LNHDA, CDR2 SQIVND (reference sequence). V was shortened by 2 bases and J by 7 bases, with 11 bases between the two germline ends. CDR3 length: 14 amino acids.

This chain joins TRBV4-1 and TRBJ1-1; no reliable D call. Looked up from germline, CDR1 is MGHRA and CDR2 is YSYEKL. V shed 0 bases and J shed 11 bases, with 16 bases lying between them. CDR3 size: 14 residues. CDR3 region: CASSQENRDRWAFF. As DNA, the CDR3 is TGCGCCAGCAGCCAAGAGAACCGAGATCGCTGGGCTTTCTTT.

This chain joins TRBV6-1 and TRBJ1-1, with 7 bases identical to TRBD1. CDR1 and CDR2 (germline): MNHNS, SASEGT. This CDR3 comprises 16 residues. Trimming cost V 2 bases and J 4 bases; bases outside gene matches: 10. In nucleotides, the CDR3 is TGTGCCAGCAGTGAACGAGTAGGGGCAGGGGGCACTGAAGCTTTCTTT. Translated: CASSERVGAGGTEAFF.

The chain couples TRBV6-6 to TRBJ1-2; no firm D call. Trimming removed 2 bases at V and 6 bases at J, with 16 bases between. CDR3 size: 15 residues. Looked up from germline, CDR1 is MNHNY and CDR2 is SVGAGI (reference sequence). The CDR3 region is CASSYGPYNANGYTF. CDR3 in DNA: TGTGCCAGCAGTTACGGCCCGTATAATGCCAATGGCTACACCTTC.

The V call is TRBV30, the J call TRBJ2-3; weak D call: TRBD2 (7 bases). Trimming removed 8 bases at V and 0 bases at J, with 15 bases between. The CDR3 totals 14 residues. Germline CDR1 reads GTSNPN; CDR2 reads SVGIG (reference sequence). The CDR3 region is CAGTWGGSTDTQYF. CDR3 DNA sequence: TGTGCCGGAACCTGGGGGGGCAGCACAGATACGCAGTATTTT.

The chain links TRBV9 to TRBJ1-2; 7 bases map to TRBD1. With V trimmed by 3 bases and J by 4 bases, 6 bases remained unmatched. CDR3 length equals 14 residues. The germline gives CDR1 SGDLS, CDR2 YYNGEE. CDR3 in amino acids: CASSAGDSGYGYTF. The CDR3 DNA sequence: TGTGCCAGCAGCGCCGGGGACAGCGGCTATGGCTACACCTTC.

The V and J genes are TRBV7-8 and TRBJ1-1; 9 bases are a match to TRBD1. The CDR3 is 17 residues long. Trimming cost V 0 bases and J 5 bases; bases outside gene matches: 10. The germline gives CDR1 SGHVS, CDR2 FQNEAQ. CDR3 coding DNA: TGTGCCAGCAGCTTAGCCGGTTCGGGACAGGGACGTACTGAAGCTTTCTTT. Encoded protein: CASSLAGSGQGRTEAFF.

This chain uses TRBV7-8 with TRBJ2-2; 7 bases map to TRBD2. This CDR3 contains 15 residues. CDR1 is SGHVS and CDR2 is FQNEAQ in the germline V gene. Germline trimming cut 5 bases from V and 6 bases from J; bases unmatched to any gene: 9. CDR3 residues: CASSPGLGRAGELFF. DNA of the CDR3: TGTGCCAGCAGCCCAGGACTAGGTCGGGCCGGGGAGCTGTTTTTT.

The CDR3 is CASSPPGDLFEQYF. The CDR3 region has the DNA TGTGCCAGCAGCCCGCCCGGTGACTTATTCGAGCAGTACTTC. V is TRBV13 and J is TRBJ2-7, with D uncertain. Germline lookup yields CDR1 PRHDT and CDR2 FYEKMQ (reference sequence). V lost 5 bases and J lost 6, with 17 bases in between. This CDR3 has 14 amino acids.

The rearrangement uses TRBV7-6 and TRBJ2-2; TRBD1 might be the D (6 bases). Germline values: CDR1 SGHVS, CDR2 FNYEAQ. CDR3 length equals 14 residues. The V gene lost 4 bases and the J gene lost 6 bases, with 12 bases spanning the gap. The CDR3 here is CASSYASGAGELFF. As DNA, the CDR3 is TGTGCCAGCAGCTACGCTTCAGGGGCCGGGGAGCTGTTTTTT.

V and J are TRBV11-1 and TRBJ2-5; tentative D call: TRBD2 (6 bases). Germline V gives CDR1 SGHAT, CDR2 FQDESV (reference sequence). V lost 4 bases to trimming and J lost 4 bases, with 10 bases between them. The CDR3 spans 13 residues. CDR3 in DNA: TGTGCCAGCAGCTCGGGAGTCGGAGAGACCCAGTACTTC. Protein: CASSSGVGETQYF.

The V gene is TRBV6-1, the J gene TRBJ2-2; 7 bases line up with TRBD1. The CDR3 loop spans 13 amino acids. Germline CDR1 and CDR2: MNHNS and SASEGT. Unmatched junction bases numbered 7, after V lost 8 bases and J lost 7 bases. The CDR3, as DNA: TGTGCCAGCGTCGGTCAGGGGGTCGGGGAGCTGTTTTTT. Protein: CASVGQGVGELFF.

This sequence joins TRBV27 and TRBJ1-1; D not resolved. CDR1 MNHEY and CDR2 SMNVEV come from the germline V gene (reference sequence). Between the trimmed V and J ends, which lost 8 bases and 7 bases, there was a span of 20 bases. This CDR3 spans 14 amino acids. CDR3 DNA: TGTGCCAGCCAAACTGGGCACAAAGGCAATGAAGCTTTCTTT. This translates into CASQTGHKGNEAFF.

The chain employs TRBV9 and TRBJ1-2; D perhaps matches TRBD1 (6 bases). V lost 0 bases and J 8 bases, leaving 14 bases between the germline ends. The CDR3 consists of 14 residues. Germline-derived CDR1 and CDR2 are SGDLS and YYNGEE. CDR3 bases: TGTGCCAGCAGCGTAGGGCCGGGACACCCCGGCTACACCTTC. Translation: CASSVGPGHPGYTF.

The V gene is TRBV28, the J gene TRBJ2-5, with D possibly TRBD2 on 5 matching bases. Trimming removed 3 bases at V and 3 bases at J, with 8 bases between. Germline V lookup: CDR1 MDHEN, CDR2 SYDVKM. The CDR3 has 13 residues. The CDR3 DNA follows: TGTGCCAGCAGTTTGTCCGGGGAAGAGACCCAGTACTTC. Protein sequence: CASSLSGEETQYF.

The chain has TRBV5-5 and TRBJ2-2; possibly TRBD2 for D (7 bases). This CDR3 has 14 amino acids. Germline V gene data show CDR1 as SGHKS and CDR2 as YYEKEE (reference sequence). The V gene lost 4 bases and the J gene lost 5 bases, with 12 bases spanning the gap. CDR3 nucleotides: TGTGCCAGCAGCCGAGGGGGGGCGACCGGGGAGCTGTTTTTT. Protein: CASSRGGATGELFF.

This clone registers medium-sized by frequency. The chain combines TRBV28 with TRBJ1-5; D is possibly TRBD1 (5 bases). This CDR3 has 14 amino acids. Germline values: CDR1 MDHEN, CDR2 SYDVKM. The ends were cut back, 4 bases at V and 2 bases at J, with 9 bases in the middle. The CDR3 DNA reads TGTGCCAGCAGTTCACAGGTGGGCAATCAGCCCCAGCATTTT. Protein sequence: CASSSQVGNQPQHF.

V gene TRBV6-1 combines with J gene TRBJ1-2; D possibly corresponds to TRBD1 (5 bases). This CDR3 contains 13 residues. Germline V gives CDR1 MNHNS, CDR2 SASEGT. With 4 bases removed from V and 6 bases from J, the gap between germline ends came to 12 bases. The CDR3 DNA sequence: TGTGCCAGCAGTGCAGCGACAGAGGATGGCTACACCTTC. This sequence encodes CASSAATEDGYTF.

The CDR3 DNA reads TGTGCCAGCAGTGTGTTGGGGGGGGATCAGCCCCAGCATTTT. It is translated as CASSVLGGDQPQHF. The chain recombines TRBV2 with TRBJ1-5, with D maybe TRBD1 (5 bases). Trimming left V 4 bases short and J 5 bases short, with 12 bases between. The CDR3 loop spans 14 amino acids. Germline assignment: CDR1 SNHLY and CDR2 FYNNEI.

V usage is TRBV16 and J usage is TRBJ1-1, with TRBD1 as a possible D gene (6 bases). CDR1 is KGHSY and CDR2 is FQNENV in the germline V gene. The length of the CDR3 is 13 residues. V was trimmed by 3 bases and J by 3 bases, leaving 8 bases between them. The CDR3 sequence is CASSQGADTEAFF. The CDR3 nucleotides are TGTGCCAGCAGCCAGGGGGCGGACACTGAAGCTTTCTTT.

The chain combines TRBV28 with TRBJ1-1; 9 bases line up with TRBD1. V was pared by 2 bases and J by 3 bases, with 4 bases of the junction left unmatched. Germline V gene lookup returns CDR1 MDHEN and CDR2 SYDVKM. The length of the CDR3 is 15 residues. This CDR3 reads CASSLNRGRDTEAFF. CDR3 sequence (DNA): TGTGCCAGCAGTTTAAACAGGGGGCGGGACACTGAAGCTTTCTTT.